This section outlines one T cell receptor (beta chain) sequence together with its context. This sample is drawn from a study of OX40 agonist ivuxolimab in advanced cancers. Whole-study context: Participants, 70% to 90% male, averaged about 59 years of age, ranging from roughly 23 to 80.

The CDR3 has 15 amino acids. The V end lost 6 bases, the J end lost 2 bases, and 14 bases lay between the germline ends. CDR1 MNHEY and CDR2 SVGAGI come from the germline V gene. Sequencing used immunoSEQ multiplex PCR; TCRdb keeps in-frame clones, though not all of them. In the table there are around 68,000 clones, more than 70% of which are singletons. The V gene is TRBV6-5, the J gene TRBJ1-3; D is ambiguous. The sequencing here drew on CD4+ or CD8+ T cells sorted from blood, taken in a trial of the OX40 agonist ivuxolimab. This receptor was taken from an adult with an advanced solid tumor such as melanoma, head and neck, liver or kidney cancer. CDR3 nucleotide sequence: TGTGCCAGCAGCCAATCTTACGGGGCTGGAAACACCATATATTTT. Translation gives CASSQSYGAGNTIYF.